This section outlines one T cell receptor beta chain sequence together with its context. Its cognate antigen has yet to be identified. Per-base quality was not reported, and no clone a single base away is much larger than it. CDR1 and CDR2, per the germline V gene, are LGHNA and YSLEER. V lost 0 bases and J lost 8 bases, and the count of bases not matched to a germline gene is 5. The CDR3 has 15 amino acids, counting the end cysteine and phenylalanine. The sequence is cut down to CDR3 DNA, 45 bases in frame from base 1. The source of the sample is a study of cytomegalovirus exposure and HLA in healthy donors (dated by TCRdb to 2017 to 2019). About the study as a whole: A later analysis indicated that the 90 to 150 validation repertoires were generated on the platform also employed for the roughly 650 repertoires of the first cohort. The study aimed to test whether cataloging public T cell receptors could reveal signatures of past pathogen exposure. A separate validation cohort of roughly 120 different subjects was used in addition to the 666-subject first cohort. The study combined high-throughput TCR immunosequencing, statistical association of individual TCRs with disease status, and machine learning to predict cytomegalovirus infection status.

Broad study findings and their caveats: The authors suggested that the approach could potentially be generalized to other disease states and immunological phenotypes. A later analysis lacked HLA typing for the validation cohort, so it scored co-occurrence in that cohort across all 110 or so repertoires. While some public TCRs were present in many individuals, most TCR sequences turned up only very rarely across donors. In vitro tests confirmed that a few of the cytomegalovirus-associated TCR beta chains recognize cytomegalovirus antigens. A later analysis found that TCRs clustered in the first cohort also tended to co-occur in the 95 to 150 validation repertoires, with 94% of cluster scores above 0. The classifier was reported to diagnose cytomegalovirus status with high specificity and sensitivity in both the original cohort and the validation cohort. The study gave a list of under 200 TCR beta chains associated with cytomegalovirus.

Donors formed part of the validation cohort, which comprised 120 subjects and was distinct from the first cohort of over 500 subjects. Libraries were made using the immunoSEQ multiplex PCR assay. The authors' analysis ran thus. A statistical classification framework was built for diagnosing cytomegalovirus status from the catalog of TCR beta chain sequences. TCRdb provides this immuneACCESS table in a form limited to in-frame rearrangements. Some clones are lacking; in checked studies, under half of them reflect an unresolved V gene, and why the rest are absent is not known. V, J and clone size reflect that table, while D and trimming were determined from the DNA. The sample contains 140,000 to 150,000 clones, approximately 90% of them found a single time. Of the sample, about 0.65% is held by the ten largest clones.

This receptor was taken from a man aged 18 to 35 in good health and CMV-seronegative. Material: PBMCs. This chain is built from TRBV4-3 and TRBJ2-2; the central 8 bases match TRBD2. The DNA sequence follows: TGCGCCAGCAGCCAAGATACCCAGCGGGAGGGGGAGCTGTTTTTT. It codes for CASSQDTQREGELFF.